The 19 T cell receptor beta chains below come from one sample, sequenced in a study of tumor and adjacent non-tumor tissue in lung cancer. Three rounds of nested PCR, following a modified ARM-PCR protocol, produced the TCRbeta library. TCRdb re-called the multiplex PCR reads with MiXCR, one entry per CDR3 protein. Of fewer than 85,000 distinct CDR3 sequences listed, roughly 80% were seen once; the top ten hold approximately 12%. The template was RNA from unsorted bulk tissue. Sequenced material: lung tumor tissue. The source of these receptors is a woman in her fifties or sixties with non-small cell lung cancer.

By its share, this clonotype is medium-sized. The J gene is TRBJ1-4, the V gene TRBV6-1, with 11 bases identical to TRBD1. The CDR3 spans 14 residues. CDR1 and CDR2 (germline): MNHNS, SASEGT. J gave up 8 bases and V 7 bases, and 6 bases lay outside the gene matches. DNA of the CDR3: TGTGCCAGCAACTCCCGGGACAGGGGGGAAAAACTGTTTTTT. Translating gives CASNSRDRGEKLFF.

For this clonotype: Its ends do not fully match the called genes, so a read error is possible. V and J are TRBV6-2 or TRBV6-3 and TRBJ1-2; tentative D call: TRBD1 (5 bases). Germline CDR1 and CDR2: MNHEY and SVGEGT. The CDR3 contains 11 residues. This chain's CDR3 is CDSRSGGGYTF. The CDR3 region has the DNA TGTGACAGCAGGAGTGGGGGTGGCTACACCTTC.

The chain couples TRBV2 to TRBJ2-3; the match to TRBD2 covers 7 bases. The CDR3 length is 16 residues. Germline-derived CDR1 and CDR2 are SNHLY and FYNNEI. V trimming: 4 bases; J trimming: 3 bases; junction bases outside the gene matches: 10. The CDR3 region has the DNA TGTGCCAGCAGTGGGCCGGAGCGGGACTTGACAGATACGCAGTATTTT. Protein: CASSGPERDLTDTQYF.

As for this clonotype: Since no conserved phenylalanine or tryptophan closes the CDR3, a read error is the likely cause. No DNA is shown, since the ends of the CDR3 on it are uncertain; the CDR3 is the one TCRdb lists. The rearrangement links TRBV6-2 or TRBV6-3 to TRBJ2-2; the D segment call TRBD1 is taken from the table without a DNA check. The CDR3 comprises 14 residues, both ends counted. CDR1 is MNHEY, CDR2 SVGEGT, per germline. This CDR3 reads CASSYRGEGGELFY.

About this clonotype itself: Compared with germline, one end of the junction differs, possibly owing to a read error. The chain carries TRBV20-1 and TRBJ1-1, with 7 bases matching TRBD1. CDR1 and CDR2 (germline): DFQATT, SNEGSKA (reference sequence). The CDR3 loop spans 14 amino acids. CDR3 nucleotides: TGCAATGCTAGAAAAGGGGGCAGGGACACTGAAGCTTTCTTT. It specifies CNARKGGRDTEAFF.

The rearrangement joins TRBV5-6 to TRBJ2-7, with 8 bases matching TRBD2. Germline CDR1 and CDR2: SGHDT and YYEEEE. Unmatched junction bases numbered 6, after V lost 5 bases and J lost 2 bases. The CDR3 has 14 amino acids. CDR3 residues: CASSLTGLAYEQYF. In DNA, the CDR3 is TGTGCCAGCAGTTTGACGGGACTAGCCTACGAGCAGTACTTC.

Comments on this clonotype: This may come from a read error, since a much larger clone is one base off. The chain couples TRBV7-9 to TRBJ2-1; tentatively, D is TRBD1 (5 bases). Per germline, CDR1 SEHNR and CDR2 FQNEAQ (reference sequence). The CDR3 has 13 residues. In DNA form, the CDR3 reads TGTGTCAGCAGCGAATGTGGGGCTTGTGAGCAGTTCTTC. Protein sequence: CVSSECGACEQFF. The full variable domain, its missing parts supplied by reference TRBV7-9 and TRBJ2-1, is DTGVSQNPRHKITKRGQNVTFRCDPISEHNRLYWYRQTLGQGPEFLTYFQNEAQLEKSRLLSDRFSAERPKGSFSTLEIQRTEQGDSAMYLCVSSECGACEQFFGPGTRLTVL.

As to this clonotype: A much larger clone is a single base away; this may be a read error. The chain carries TRBV28 and TRBJ1-6; no definite D call. V dropped 4 bases and J dropped 6 bases, with 7 bases sitting between them. The CDR3 is 13 amino acids. Germline V gene lookup returns CDR1 MDHEN and CDR2 SYDVKM. Written as DNA, the CDR3 is TGTGCCAGCAGTTACAGTTCTAATTCACCCCTCCACTTT. Residues: CASSYSSNSPLHF.

Remarks on this clonotype: Germline is not matched at one junction end, which may reflect a read error. V gene TRBV11-2 combines with J gene TRBJ2-3; D ambiguous. The CDR3 loop spans 14 amino acids. Germline V gives CDR1 SGHAT, CDR2 FQNNGV. Here the CDR3 DNA reads TGTCCCAGTAGCTTAGATCTGGTAGCTGATACGCAGTATTTT. This translates into CPSSLDLVADTQYF.

V gene TRBV6-5 combines with J gene TRBJ1-2, with 8 bases lining up with TRBD1. This CDR3 has 12 residues. CDR1 and CDR2 (germline): MNHEY, SVGAGI. Losses at the gene ends were 4 bases for V and 11 bases for J; bases not matched to a gene: 6. The CDR3 DNA sequence: TGTGCCAGCAGTTCAGGGGGCTATAGTTACACCTTC. Protein product: CASSSGGYSYTF.

About this clonotype itself: One junction end disagrees with the germline gene, perhaps due to a read error. The V call is TRBV11-2, the J call TRBJ1-2; possibly TRBD1 for D (6 bases). Germline V gene data show CDR1 as SGHAT and CDR2 as FQNNGV. There are 15 residues in the CDR3. The CDR3 bases are TGTCTCAGCAGCTTAGGGCCGGACAGCAACTATGACTACACCTTC. It specifies CLSSLGPDSNYDYTF.

This clonotype was recorded at least ten times. The chain joins TRBV10-3 to TRBJ2-5; tentatively, D is TRBD1 (7 bases). This CDR3 is built from 13 residues. Germline CDR1 reads ENHRY; CDR2 reads SYGVKD. V lost 10 bases to trimming and J lost 1 base, with 13 bases between them. CDR3 loop: CATRRGLQETQYF. The DNA of the CDR3 is TGTGCCACTCGGAGGGGGCTCCAAGAGACCCAGTACTTC.

Concerning this clonotype: One base away lies a much larger clone, so this may be a sequencing read error. CDR3 DNA sequence: TGTGCCAGCAGTTTATCTAGCGTTGGGATTTACGAGCAGTACTTC. Translated: CASSLSSVGIYEQYF. V gene TRBV28 combines with J gene TRBJ2-7; D is possibly TRBD2 (6 bases). From germline, CDR1 is MDHEN and CDR2 SYDVKM. V lost 1 base and J 4 bases, leaving 14 bases between the germline ends. CDR3 length: 15 amino acids.

About this clonotype itself: Given a much more abundant clone one base away, this may be a read error. This chain links TRBV20-1 with TRBJ2-5; 11 bases map to TRBD2. CDR1 is DFQATT and CDR2 is SNEGSKA in the germline V gene (reference sequence). The CDR3 length is 15 residues. The CDR3 is CSSRGGLAVQETQYF. In DNA form, the CDR3 reads TGCAGTTCTAGAGGGGGACTAGCGGTCCAAGAGACCCAGTACTTC.

This clonotype is medium-sized by share. V is TRBV28 and J is TRBJ1-3; D is possibly TRBD1 (5 bases). The CDR3 runs 15 residues. The germline V gene has CDR1 MDHEN and CDR2 SYDVKM. The V gene lost 4 bases and the J gene lost 0 bases, with 10 bases spanning the gap. The CDR3 here is CASSSGTGSGNTIYF. CDR3 nucleotides: TGTGCCAGCAGTTCCGGGACGGGCTCTGGAAACACCATATATTTT.

This clonotype was counted ten times or more. The chain has TRBV11-2 and TRBJ2-5, with D tentatively TRBD1 (6 bases). The germline V and J ends were trimmed by 4 bases and 5 bases, with 20 bases remaining between them. The germline V gene has CDR1 SGHAT and CDR2 FQNNGV. CDR3 length: 16 residues. The CDR3 DNA follows: TGTGCCAGCAGCTCCCTCTTGGGGACCCAGGGGGAGACCCAGTACTTC. It codes for CASSSLLGTQGETQYF.

The chain joins TRBV6-1 to TRBJ2-3; D is perhaps TRBD2 (6 bases). Germline V gene sequence: CDR1 MNHNS, CDR2 SASEGT. CDR3 length: 13 amino acids. Trimming took 9 bases from V and 0 from J, leaving 10 bases between them. The CDR3 DNA follows: TGTGCCAGTACGCGGGGCAGCACAGATACGCAGTATTTT. It translates to CASTRGSTDTQYF.

The CDR3, as DNA: TGTGCCAGCAGTTTTCGACAGGGAGGCAGTCAACCCCAGCATTTT. Amino acids: CASSFRQGGSQPQHF. The V gene is TRBV12-3 or TRBV12-4, the J gene TRBJ1-5, with 7 bases that match TRBD1. The CDR3 consists of 15 residues. Trimming cost V 3 bases and J 10 bases; bases outside gene matches: 12.

Concerning this clonotype itself: Mismatch with germline at one junction end may stem from a read error. The chain employs TRBV6-5 and TRBJ2-1, with D unresolved. Per germline, CDR1 MNHEY and CDR2 SVGAGI. The CDR3 has 14 amino acids. The CDR3 DNA is TGTGCCAGCAGTGAGCGTCACTCCTACGATGAGCACTTCTTC. Protein product: CASSERHSYDEHFF.